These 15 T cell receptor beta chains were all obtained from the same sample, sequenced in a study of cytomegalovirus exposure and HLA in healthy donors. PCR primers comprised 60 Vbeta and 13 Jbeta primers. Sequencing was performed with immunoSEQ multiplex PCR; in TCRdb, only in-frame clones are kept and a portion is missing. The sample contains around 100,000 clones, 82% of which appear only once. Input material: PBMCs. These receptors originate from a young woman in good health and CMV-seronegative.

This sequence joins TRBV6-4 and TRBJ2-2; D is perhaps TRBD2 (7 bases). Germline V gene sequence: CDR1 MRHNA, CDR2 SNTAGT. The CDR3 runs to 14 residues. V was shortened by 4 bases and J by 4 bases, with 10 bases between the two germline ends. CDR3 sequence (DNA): TGTGCCAGCAGTGGGGGGGGCGGCACCGGGGAGCTGTTTTTT. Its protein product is CASSGGGGTGELFF.

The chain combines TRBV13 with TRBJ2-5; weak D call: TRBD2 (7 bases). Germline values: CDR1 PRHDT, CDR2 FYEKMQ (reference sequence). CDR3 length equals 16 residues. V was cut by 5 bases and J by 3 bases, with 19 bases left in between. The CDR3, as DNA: TGTGCCAGCAGCCCCCCGGGGGGCAGAGGAAAAGAGACCCAGTACTTC. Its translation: CASSPPGGRGKETQYF.

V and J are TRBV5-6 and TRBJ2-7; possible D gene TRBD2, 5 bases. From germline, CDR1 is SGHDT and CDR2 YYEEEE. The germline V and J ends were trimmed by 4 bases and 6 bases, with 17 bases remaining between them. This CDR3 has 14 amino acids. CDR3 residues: CASSQDWLGVEQYF. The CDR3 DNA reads TGTGCCAGCAGCCAGGACTGGCTTGGGGTCGAGCAGTACTTC.

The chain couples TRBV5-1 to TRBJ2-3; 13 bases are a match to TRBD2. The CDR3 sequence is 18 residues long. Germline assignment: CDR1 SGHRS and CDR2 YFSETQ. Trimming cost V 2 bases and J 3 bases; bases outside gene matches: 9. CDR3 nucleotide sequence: TGCGCCAGCAGCTTTTCCCGGACTAGCGGGAGAGGGACAGATACGCAGTATTTT. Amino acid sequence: CASSFSRTSGRGTDTQYF.

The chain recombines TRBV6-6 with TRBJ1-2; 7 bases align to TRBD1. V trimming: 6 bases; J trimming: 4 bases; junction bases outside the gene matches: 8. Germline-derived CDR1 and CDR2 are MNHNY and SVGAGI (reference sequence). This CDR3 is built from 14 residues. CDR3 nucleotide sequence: TGTGCCAGCAGACAACAGGGGTTGGGCTATGGCTACACCTTC. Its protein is CASRQQGLGYGYTF.

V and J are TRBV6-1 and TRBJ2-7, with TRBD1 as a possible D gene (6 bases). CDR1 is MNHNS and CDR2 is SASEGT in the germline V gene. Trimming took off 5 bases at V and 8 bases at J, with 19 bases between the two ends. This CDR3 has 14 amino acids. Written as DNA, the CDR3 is TGTGCCAGCAGTTATGTGGGGGCCGGGCGGAAGCAGTACTTC. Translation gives CASSYVGAGRKQYF.

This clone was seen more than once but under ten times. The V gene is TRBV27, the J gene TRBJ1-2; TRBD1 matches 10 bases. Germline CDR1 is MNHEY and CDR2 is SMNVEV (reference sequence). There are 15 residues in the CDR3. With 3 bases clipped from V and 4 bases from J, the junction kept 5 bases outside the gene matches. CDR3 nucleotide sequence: TGTGCCAGCAGTTTGACAGGGGGCGCTGGCTATGGCTACACCTTC. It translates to CASSLTGGAGYGYTF.

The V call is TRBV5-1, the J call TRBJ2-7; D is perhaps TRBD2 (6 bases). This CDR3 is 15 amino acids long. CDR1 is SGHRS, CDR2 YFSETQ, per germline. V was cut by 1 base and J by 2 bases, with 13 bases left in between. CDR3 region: CASSLRASAPYEQYF. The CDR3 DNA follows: TGCGCCAGCAGCTTGAGGGCTAGCGCGCCCTACGAGCAGTACTTC.

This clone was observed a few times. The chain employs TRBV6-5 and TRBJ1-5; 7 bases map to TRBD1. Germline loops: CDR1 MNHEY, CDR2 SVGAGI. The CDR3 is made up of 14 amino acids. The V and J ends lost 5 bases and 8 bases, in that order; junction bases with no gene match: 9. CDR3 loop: CASSPDRDWEPQHF. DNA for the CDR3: TGTGCCAGCAGTCCCGACAGGGACTGGGAGCCCCAGCATTTT.

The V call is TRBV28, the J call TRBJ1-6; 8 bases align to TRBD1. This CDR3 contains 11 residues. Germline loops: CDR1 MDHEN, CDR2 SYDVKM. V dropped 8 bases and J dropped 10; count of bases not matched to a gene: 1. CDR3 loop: CASHRGSPLHF. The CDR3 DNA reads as TGTGCCAGCCACAGGGGGTCACCCCTCCACTTT.

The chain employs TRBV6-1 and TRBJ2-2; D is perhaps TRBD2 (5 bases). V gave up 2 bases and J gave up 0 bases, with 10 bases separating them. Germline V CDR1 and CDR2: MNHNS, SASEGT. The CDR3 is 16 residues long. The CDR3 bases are TGTGCCAGCAGTGAACGGGCGGGCACGAACACCGGGGAGCTGTTTTTT. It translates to CASSERAGTNTGELFF.

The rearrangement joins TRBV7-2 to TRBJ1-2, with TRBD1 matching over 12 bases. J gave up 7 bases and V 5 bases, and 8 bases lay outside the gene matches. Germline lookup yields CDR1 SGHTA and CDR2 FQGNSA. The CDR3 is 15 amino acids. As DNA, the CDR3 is TGTGCCAGCAGCAGGTCGGGACAGGGGGCTAGTGGCTACACCTTC. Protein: CASSRSGQGASGYTF.

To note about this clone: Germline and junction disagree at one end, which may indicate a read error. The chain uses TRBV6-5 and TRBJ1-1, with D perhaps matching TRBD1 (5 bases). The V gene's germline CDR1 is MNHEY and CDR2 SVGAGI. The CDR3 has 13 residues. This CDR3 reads CVSSSTRRDFAFF. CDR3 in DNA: TGTGTCAGCAGTTCTACCCGCAGGGATTTCGCTTTCTTT.

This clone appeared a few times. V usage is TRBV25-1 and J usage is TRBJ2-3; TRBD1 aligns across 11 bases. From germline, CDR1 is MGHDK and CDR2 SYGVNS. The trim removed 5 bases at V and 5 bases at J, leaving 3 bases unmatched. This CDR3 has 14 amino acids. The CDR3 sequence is CASSRGQGEDTQYF. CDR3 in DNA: TGTGCCAGCAGTAGGGGACAGGGGGAAGATACGCAGTATTTT.

The chain's CDR3 is CSVSTSGSWNEQFF. CDR3 coding DNA: TGCAGCGTCTCCACTAGCGGGAGTTGGAATGAGCAGTTCTTC. The rearrangement links TRBV29-1 to TRBJ2-1; the match to TRBD2 covers 11 bases. The germline gives CDR1 SQVTM, CDR2 ANQGSEA. Trimming cost V 6 bases and J 7 bases; bases outside gene matches: 8. The length of the CDR3 is 14 residues.